Presented here are 30 T cell receptor beta chains from one specimen sequenced in a study of blood T cell repertoires in COVID-19 (dated by TCRdb to 2019 to 2021). The library was built by means of the immunoSEQ multiplex PCR assay. The clones in this table, taken by TCRdb from immuneACCESS, are in-frame only. Not every clone is retained; where verified, under half of the shortfall comes from an unresolved V gene, and the cause of the rest is unknown. Within this sample are some 120,000 clones, with approximately 88% of them counted one time only. The ten largest clones add up to about an eighth of the sample. Material: peripheral blood. The receptor set was obtained from a woman aged 25-40 years who had recovered from COVID-19.

Here the CDR3 DNA reads TGTGCCAGCAGCGCAGGACAGGGGGCTGAAGCTTTCTTT. Residues: CASSAGQGAEAFF. The rearrangement uses TRBV9 and TRBJ1-1; 10 positions agree with TRBD1. Per the germline V gene, CDR1 is SGDLS and CDR2 is YYNGEE. V was clipped by 3 bases and J by 6 bases; unmatched bases: 2. CDR3 size: 13 residues.

J is TRBJ2-7 and V is TRBV2; TRBD1 matches 9 bases. Looked up from germline, CDR1 is SNHLY and CDR2 is FYNNEI. This CDR3 contains 17 residues. The junction had 11 bases not matched to a gene; V was cut back by 3 bases and J by 2 bases. This CDR3 is CASSDVGQGFLAYEQYF. CDR3 in DNA: TGTGCCAGCAGTGACGTGGGACAGGGATTCCTGGCCTACGAGCAGTACTTC.

The chain couples TRBV7-3 to TRBJ2-1; 13 nucleotides line up with TRBD2. Looked up from germline, CDR1 is SGHTA and CDR2 is FQGTGA. This CDR3 region has 16 residues. The trim removed 5 bases at V and 6 bases at J, leaving 7 bases unmatched. The CDR3 nucleotides read TGTGCCAGCAGCCCACTAGCGGGGGGGCCGGGCAATGAGCAGTTCTTC. It codes for CASSPLAGGPGNEQFF. The complete variable domain, with remaining parts taken from reference TRBV7-3 and TRBJ2-1, reads GAGVSQTPSNKVTEKGKYVELRCDPISGHTALYWYRQSLGQGPEFLIYFQGTGAADDSGLPNDRFFAVRPEGSVSTLKIQRTERGDSAVYLCASSPLAGGPGNEQFFGPGTRLTVL.

The genes are TRBV24-1 and TRBJ2-1; tentatively, D is TRBD1 (6 bases). The CDR3 has 13 amino acids. The V gene lost 9 bases and the J gene lost 9 bases, with 17 bases spanning the gap. The germline CDR1 and CDR2 sequences are KGHDR and SFDVKD. The CDR3: CATAGQGSREQFF. In DNA form, the CDR3 reads TGTGCCACCGCTGGCCAGGGGTCGCGTGAGCAGTTCTTC.

The chain carries TRBV5-1 and TRBJ1-2; possibly TRBD1 for D (6 bases). Trimming cost V 3 bases and J 4 bases, with 13 bases left between them. The CDR3 covers 14 residues. Germline V gene data show CDR1 as SGHRS and CDR2 as YFSETQ. The DNA for the CDR3 is TGCGCCAGCAGCTCGACAGGAGATGGCTATGGCTACACCTTC. Translation gives CASSSTGDGYGYTF.

The chain has TRBV18 and TRBJ2-4; 16 bases align to TRBD2. The germline V gene has CDR1 KGHSH and CDR2 LQKENI. This CDR3 region has 19 residues. The junction had 2 bases not matched to a gene; V was cut back by 0 bases and J by 0 bases. The CDR3 loop reads CASSPPGLAGGQAKNIQYF. The CDR3 coding sequence is TGTGCCAGCTCACCACCGGGACTAGCGGGGGGGCAAGCCAAAAACATTCAGTACTTC.

This clone was seen a handful of times. V and J are TRBV6-6 and TRBJ2-1; 9 bases agree with TRBD2. CDR3 size: 15 residues. With 4 bases clipped from V and 4 bases from J, the junction kept 5 bases outside the gene matches. Germline CDR1 and CDR2: MNHNY and SVGAGI (reference sequence). The CDR3 protein is CASSSSGGSYNEQFF. In DNA form, the CDR3 reads TGTGCCAGCAGTTCGAGCGGGGGGTCTTACAATGAGCAGTTCTTC.

The rearrangement links TRBV11-3 to TRBJ2-1; TRBD2 aligns across 12 bases. This CDR3 comprises 15 residues. Germline lookup yields CDR1 SGHNT and CDR2 YENEEA. V gave up 4 bases and J gave up 9 bases; unmatched junction bases: 7. For the CDR3, the DNA is TGTGCCAGCAGCTCCCTAGCGGGAGGGCCTGGTGAGCAGTTCTTC. Residues: CASSSLAGGPGEQFF.

This sequence joins TRBV29-1 and TRBJ2-1, with TRBD1 matching over 10 bases. Losses at the gene ends were 7 bases for V and 4 bases for J; bases not matched to a gene: 7. Germline values: CDR1 SQVTM, CDR2 ANQGSEA. The CDR3 consists of 14 residues. The CDR3 loop reads CSARDRGQYNEQFF. CDR3 coding DNA: TGCAGCGCTAGGGACAGGGGTCAGTACAATGAGCAGTTCTTC.

V is TRBV18 and J is TRBJ1-4; D possibly corresponds to TRBD1 (5 bases). CDR3 length equals 13 residues. The V and J ends lost 6 bases and 4 bases respectively, with 9 bases between them. CDR1 and CDR2 from the germline V gene are KGHSH and LQKENI. In nucleotides, the CDR3 is TGTGCCAGCTCGGGAGGGGTTAATGAAAAACTGTTTTTT. Protein: CASSGGVNEKLFF.

The V gene is TRBV11-2, the J gene TRBJ2-1; TRBD1 aligns across 8 bases. After removal of 1 base from V and 4 bases from J, the junction contained 6 bases not matched to a gene. Germline values: CDR1 SGHAT, CDR2 FQNNGV. This CDR3 comprises 16 residues. This chain's CDR3 is CASSLVGGTGYNEQFF. For the CDR3, the DNA is TGTGCCAGCAGCTTAGTAGGCGGGACAGGTTACAATGAGCAGTTCTTC.

DNA for the CDR3: TGTGCCAGCAGCCACCAAAACATAGCGGGGGGGCGAGAAAATGAGCAGTTCTTC. It encodes CASSHQNIAGGRENEQFF. The chain has TRBV14 and TRBJ2-1; 11 positions match TRBD2. CDR3 length: 18 residues. CDR1 and CDR2 from the germline V gene are SGHDN and FVKESK. Germline trimming cut 3 bases from V and 7 bases from J; bases unmatched to any gene: 14. Variable domain in full (rest from reference TRBV14 and TRBJ2-1): EAGVTQFPSHSVIEKGQTVTLRCDPISGHDNLYWYRRVMGKEIKFLLHFVKESKQDESGMPNNRFLAERTGGTYSTLKVQPAELEDSGVYFCASSHQNIAGGRENEQFFGPGTRLTVL.

This chain joins TRBV5-1 and TRBJ2-5, with 11 bases aligning to TRBD1. Germline V CDR1 and CDR2: SGHRS, YFSETQ. CDR3 size: 15 residues. V was pared by 6 bases and J by 4 bases, with 8 bases of the junction left unmatched. The CDR3 spells CASTSRTGGRETQYF. CDR3 DNA: TGCGCCAGCACCAGCAGGACAGGGGGCCGAGAGACCCAGTACTTC.

This clone has a count of ten or more. V is TRBV5-5 and J is TRBJ1-4; tentative D call: TRBD1 (6 bases). Between the trimmed V and J ends, which lost 4 bases and 2 bases, there was a span of 18 bases. This CDR3 has 17 residues. CDR1 and CDR2 (germline): SGHKS, YYEKEE (reference sequence). CDR3 sequence (DNA): TGTGCCAGCAGCCCTGGAAACCACAGGGAGACTAATGAAAAACTGTTTTTT. This sequence encodes CASSPGNHRETNEKLFF.

CDR3 bases: TGTGCCATCAGCTTTGACAGGGGGCAGATGAACACTGAAGCTTTCTTT. Translating it yields CAISFDRGQMNTEAFF. The V and J genes are TRBV10-3 and TRBJ1-1; TRBD1 matches 10 bases. J gave up 0 bases and V 6 bases, and 7 bases lay outside the gene matches. Germline V lookup: CDR1 ENHRY, CDR2 SYGVKD. This CDR3 comprises 16 residues.

V and J are TRBV5-1 and TRBJ2-2; D remains unclear. Germline loops: CDR1 SGHRS, CDR2 YFSETQ. The CDR3 extends over 14 amino acids. Trimming removed 0 bases at V and 3 bases at J, with 6 bases between. In DNA, the CDR3 is TGCGCCAGCAGCTTGGACATCTACACCGGGGAGCTGTTTTTT. Translating gives CASSLDIYTGELFF.

J is TRBJ2-3 and V is TRBV5-1, with 10 bases aligning to TRBD2. The V segment lost 4 bases and the J segment 2 bases; nucleotides outside the gene matches: 10. The CDR3 totals 17 residues. Germline V CDR1 and CDR2: SGHRS, YFSETQ. The chain's CDR3 is CASSPRLLAGYTDTQYF. CDR3 bases: TGCGCCAGCAGCCCCCGGTTACTAGCGGGATACACAGATACGCAGTATTTT.

The sample holds a few counts of this clone. This chain connects TRBV4-1 to TRBJ1-2; 8 bases are a match to TRBD1. This CDR3 contains 15 residues. Germline-derived CDR1 and CDR2 are MGHRA and YSYEKL. V lost 0 bases, J lost 6 bases, and 6 bases stayed unmatched. The CDR3 bases are TGCGCCAGCAGCCAAGACTTGCCAGGGGGCGATGGCTACACCTTC. As protein: CASSQDLPGGDGYTF.

This clone turned up a few times. The rearrangement joins TRBV5-1 to TRBJ2-2; 10 bases are a match to TRBD1. After removal of 4 bases from V and 3 bases from J, the junction contained 6 bases not matched to a gene. Germline CDR1 is SGHRS and CDR2 is YFSETQ. The CDR3 covers 16 residues. CDR3 in amino acids: CASSPPGTGDTGELFF. The CDR3 DNA follows: TGCGCCAGCAGCCCGCCCGGGACAGGGGACACCGGGGAGCTGTTTTTT.

The J gene is TRBJ2-1, the V gene TRBV11-2; 10 bases are shared with TRBD2. V trimming: 4 bases; J trimming: 6 bases; junction bases outside the gene matches: 9. Per germline, CDR1 SGHAT and CDR2 FQNNGV. The CDR3 is made up of 16 amino acids. CDR3 bases: TGTGCCAGCAGCTCTCCCCTCGGACTAGCGGTCAATGAGCAGTTCTTC. This sequence encodes CASSSPLGLAVNEQFF.

This chain's CDR3 is CASSRGPAFEAGTQYF. CDR3 coding DNA: TGTGCCAGCAGCCGCGGGCCCGCTTTTGAAGCCGGTACGCAGTATTTT. This chain links TRBV7-3 with TRBJ2-3; TRBD2 might be the D (5 bases). Germline V gene lookup returns CDR1 SGHTA and CDR2 FQGTGA. The CDR3 covers 16 residues. V lost 5 bases and J 8 bases, leaving 23 bases between the germline ends.

This chain links TRBV3-1 (or the pseudogene TRBV3-2) with TRBJ1-6; TRBD1 matches 9 bases. Per germline, CDR1 LGHDT and CDR2 YNNKEL (reference sequence). The CDR3 has 15 amino acids. J gave up 7 bases and V 4 bases, and 5 bases lay outside the gene matches. CDR3 sequence: CASSPKGQGNSPLHF. CDR3 sequence (DNA): TGTGCCAGCAGCCCGAAAGGACAGGGGAATTCACCCCTCCACTTT.

The gene calls are TRBV15 and TRBJ2-6; 10 bases are a match to TRBD2. Trimming cost V 3 bases and J 0 bases; bases outside gene matches: 5. The CDR3 is 18 residues long. Germline values: CDR1 LNHNV, CDR2 YYDKDF (reference sequence). This CDR3 is CATSRKLAGSSGANVLTF. CDR3 bases: TGTGCCACCAGCAGGAAACTAGCGGGAAGCTCTGGGGCCAACGTCCTGACTTTC.

This clone was picked up one time. This chain connects TRBV7-9 to TRBJ2-3; D is uncertain. The CDR3 spans 14 residues. V was trimmed by 2 bases and J by 5 bases, leaving 11 bases between them. Germline CDR1 SEHNR, CDR2 FQNEAQ (reference sequence). The CDR3 loop reads CASSLTIGLDTQYF. For the CDR3, the DNA is TGTGCCAGCAGCTTAACTATCGGCTTAGATACGCAGTATTTT.

V and J are TRBV5-5 and TRBJ2-6; D perhaps matches TRBD1 (6 bases). V was trimmed by 9 bases and J by 1 base, leaving 14 bases between them. Germline CDR1 is SGHKS and CDR2 is YYEKEE (reference sequence). This CDR3 comprises 15 residues. The CDR3 nucleotides are TGTGCCACTGGGACACCCGATTCTGGGGCCAACGTCCTGACTTTC. Amino acid sequence: CATGTPDSGANVLTF.

Details on this clone: This sample includes further DNA sequences coding for the same CDR3. The rearrangement joins TRBV7-9 to TRBJ1-2; possible D gene TRBD1, 6 bases. The ends were cut back, 1 base at V and 6 bases at J, with 9 bases in the middle. Germline V gene lookup returns CDR1 SEHNR and CDR2 FQNEAQ (reference sequence). The CDR3 loop spans 13 amino acids. The CDR3 spells CASSLGQGNGYTF. The DNA of the CDR3 is TGTGCCAGCAGCTTAGGTCAGGGGAATGGCTACACCTTC.

V usage is TRBV6-1 and J usage is TRBJ2-7; D gene unclear. The germline gives CDR1 MNHNS, CDR2 SASEGT. Between the trimmed V and J ends, which lost 0 bases and 6 bases, there was a span of 15 bases. The CDR3 length is 15 residues. CDR3 region: CASSEAVEAYGEQYF. Written as DNA, the CDR3 is TGTGCCAGCAGTGAAGCAGTAGAGGCCTACGGCGAGCAGTACTTC.

This chain links TRBV11-2 with TRBJ2-7, with a possible D match to TRBD1 (5 bases). Germline V gene data show CDR1 as SGHAT and CDR2 as FQNNGV. The V end was cut by 5 bases, the J end by 2 bases, with 13 bases between. This CDR3 has 14 residues. This CDR3 is CASSAGHTPYEQYF. CDR3 coding DNA: TGTGCCAGCAGCGCAGGACATACCCCCTACGAGCAGTACTTC. The full variable domain, rest sourced from reference TRBV11-2 and TRBJ2-7, is EAGVAQSPRYKIIEKRQSVAFWCNPISGHATLYWYQQILGQGPKLLIQFQNNGVVDDSQLPKDRFSAERLKGVDSTLKIQPAKLEDSAVYLCASSAGHTPYEQYFGPGTRLTVT.

This chain links TRBV6-2 or TRBV6-3 with TRBJ2-7, with 8 bases that match TRBD2. Trimming took 0 bases from V and 2 from J; bases not matched to a gene: 9. CDR1 and CDR2 (germline): MNHEY, SVGEGT. This CDR3 has 17 amino acids. The CDR3 here is CASSYSISGGVPYEQYF. The CDR3 DNA follows: TGTGCCAGCAGTTACTCGATCTCGGGAGGGGTCCCCTACGAGCAGTACTTC.

V gene TRBV6-2 or TRBV6-3 combines with J gene TRBJ1-5; no definite D call. Germline CDR1 MNHEY, CDR2 SVGEGT. V was cut by 1 base and J by 2 bases, with 12 bases left in between. The CDR3 spans 16 residues. The CDR3 DNA sequence: TGTGCCAGCAGTTACTTCCCCGGGGATGGCAATCAGCCCCAGCATTTT. Its protein product is CASSYFPGDGNQPQHF.